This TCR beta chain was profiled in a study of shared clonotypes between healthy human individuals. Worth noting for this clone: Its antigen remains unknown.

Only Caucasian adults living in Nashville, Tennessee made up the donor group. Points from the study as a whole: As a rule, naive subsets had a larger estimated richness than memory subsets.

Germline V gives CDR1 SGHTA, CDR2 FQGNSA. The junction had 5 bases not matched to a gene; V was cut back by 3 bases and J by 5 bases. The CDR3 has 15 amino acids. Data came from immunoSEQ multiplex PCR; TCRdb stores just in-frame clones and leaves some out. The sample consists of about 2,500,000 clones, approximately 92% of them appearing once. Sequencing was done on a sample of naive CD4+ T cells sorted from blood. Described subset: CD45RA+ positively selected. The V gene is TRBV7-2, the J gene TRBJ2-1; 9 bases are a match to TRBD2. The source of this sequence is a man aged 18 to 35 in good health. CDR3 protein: CASSFAGGLHNEQFF. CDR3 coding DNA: TGTGCCAGCAGCTTCGCGGGAGGGCTCCACAATGAGCAGTTCTTC.